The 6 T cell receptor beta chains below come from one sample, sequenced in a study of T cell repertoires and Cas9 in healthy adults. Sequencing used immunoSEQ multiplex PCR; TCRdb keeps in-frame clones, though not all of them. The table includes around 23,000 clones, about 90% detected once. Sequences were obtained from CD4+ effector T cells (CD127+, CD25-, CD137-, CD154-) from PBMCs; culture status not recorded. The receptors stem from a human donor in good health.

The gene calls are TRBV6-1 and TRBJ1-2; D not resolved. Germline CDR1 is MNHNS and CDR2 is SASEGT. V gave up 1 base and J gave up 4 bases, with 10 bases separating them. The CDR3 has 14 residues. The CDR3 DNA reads TGTGCCAGCAGTGAAGATTCAGGAACCTATGGCTACACCTTC. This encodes CASSEDSGTYGYTF.

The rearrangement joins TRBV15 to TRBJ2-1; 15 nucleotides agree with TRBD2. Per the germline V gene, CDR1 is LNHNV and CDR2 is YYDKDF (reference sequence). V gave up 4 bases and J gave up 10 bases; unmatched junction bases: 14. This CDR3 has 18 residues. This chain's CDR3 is CATSTPGGTSGRWGEQFF. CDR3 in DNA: TGTGCCACCAGCACCCCGGGGGGGACTAGCGGGAGGTGGGGAGAGCAGTTCTTC.

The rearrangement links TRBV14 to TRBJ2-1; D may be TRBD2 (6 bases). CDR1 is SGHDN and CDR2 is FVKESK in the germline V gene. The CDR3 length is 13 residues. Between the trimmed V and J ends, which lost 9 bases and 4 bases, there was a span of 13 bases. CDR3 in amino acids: CASAAGNYNEQFF. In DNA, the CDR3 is TGTGCCAGTGCCGCGGGGAATTACAATGAGCAGTTCTTC.

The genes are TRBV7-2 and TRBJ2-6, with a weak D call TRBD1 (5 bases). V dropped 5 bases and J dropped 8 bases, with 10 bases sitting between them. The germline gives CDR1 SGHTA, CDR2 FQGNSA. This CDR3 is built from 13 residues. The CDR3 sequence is CASSRDRPNVLTF. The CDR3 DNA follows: TGTGCCAGCAGCCGCGACAGACCCAACGTCCTGACTTTC.

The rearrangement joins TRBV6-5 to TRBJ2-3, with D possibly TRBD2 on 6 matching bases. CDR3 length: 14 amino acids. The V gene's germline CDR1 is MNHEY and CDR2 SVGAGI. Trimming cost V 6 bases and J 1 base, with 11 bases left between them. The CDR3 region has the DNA TGTGCCAGCAGGCCCCCGGGGGGCACAGATACGCAGTATTTT. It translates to CASRPPGGTDTQYF.

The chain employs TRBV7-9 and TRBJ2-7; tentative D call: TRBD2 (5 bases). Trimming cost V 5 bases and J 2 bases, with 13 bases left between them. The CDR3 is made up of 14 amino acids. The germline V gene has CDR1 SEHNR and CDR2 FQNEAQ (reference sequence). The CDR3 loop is CASSQTRSTYEQYF. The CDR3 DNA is TGTGCCAGCAGCCAAACTAGGAGCACCTACGAGCAGTACTTC. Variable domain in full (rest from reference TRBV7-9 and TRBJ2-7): DTGVSQNPRHKITKRGQNVTFRCDPISEHNRLYWYRQTLGQGPEFLTYFQNEAQLEKSRLLSDRFSAERPKGSFSTLEIQRTEQGDSAMYLCASSQTRSTYEQYFGPGTRLTVT.